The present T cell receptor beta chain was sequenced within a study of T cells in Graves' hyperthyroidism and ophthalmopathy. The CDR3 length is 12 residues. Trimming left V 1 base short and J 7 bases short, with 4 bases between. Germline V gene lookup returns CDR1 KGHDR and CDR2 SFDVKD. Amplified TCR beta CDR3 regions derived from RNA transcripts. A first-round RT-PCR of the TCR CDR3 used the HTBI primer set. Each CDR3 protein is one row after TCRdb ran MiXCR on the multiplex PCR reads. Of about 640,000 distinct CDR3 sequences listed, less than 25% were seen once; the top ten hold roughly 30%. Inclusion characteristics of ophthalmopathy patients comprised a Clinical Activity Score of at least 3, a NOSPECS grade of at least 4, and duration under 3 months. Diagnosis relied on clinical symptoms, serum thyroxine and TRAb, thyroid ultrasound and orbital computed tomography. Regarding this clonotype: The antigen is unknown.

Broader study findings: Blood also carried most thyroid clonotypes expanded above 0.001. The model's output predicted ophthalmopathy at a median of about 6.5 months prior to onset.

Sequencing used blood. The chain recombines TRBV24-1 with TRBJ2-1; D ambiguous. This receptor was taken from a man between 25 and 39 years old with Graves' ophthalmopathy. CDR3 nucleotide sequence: TGTGCCACCAGTGATTTAATTAATGAGCAGTTCTTC. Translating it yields CATSDLINEQFF.